These 32 T cell receptor beta chains were sequenced from one sample in a study of shared clonotypes between healthy human individuals. Repertoires were generated with immunoSEQ multiplex PCR, while TCRdb's copy carries only in-frame clones and drops some. The table shows around 610,000 clones, with around 96% occurring only once. Naive CD8 cells, CD45RO-negative and positively selected for CCR7, excluded terminally differentiated effector memory CD45RA+ cells. Sequenced material: naive CD8+ T cells sorted from blood. Source of these receptors: a woman in her thirties in good health.

This chain links TRBV27 with TRBJ1-5; D is uncertain. V dropped 5 bases and J dropped 4 bases, with 15 bases sitting between them. The germline CDR1 and CDR2 sequences are MNHEY and SMNVEV (reference sequence). This CDR3 contains 15 residues. CDR3 sequence: CASSPRAGQNQPQHF. DNA for the CDR3: TGTGCCAGCAGTCCCCGGGCAGGCCAAAATCAGCCCCAGCATTTT.

The gene calls are TRBV5-6 and TRBJ2-7, with D perhaps matching TRBD1 or TRBD2 (5 bases each). The CDR3 spans 13 residues. From germline, CDR1 is SGHDT and CDR2 YYEEEE. The V gene lost 4 bases and the J gene lost 4 bases, with 12 bases spanning the gap. DNA of the CDR3: TGTGCCAGCAGCGGGAGCCCAGGGTACGAGCAGTACTTC. It is translated as CASSGSPGYEQYF.

The V gene is TRBV5-8, the J gene TRBJ2-3; 10 bases fit TRBD1. CDR1 SGHTS and CDR2 YDEGEE come from the germline V gene. The CDR3 runs 17 residues. V shed 2 bases, J shed 5 bases, and the junction held 11 bases outside the gene matches. The CDR3 region has the DNA TGTGCCAGCAGCTTTCTACCGGGACAGGGGAACCTAGATACGCAGTATTTT. It specifies CASSFLPGQGNLDTQYF.

CDR3 nucleotides: TGTGCCAGCAGCTTACTCATGGACACAGATACGCAGTATTTT. This codes for CASSLLMDTDTQYF. The gene calls are TRBV11-2 and TRBJ2-3, with no clear D. Trimming cost V 2 bases and J 2 bases, with 8 bases left between them. CDR1 and CDR2 (germline): SGHAT, FQNNGV. CDR3 length: 14 residues.

This chain uses TRBV7-6 with TRBJ2-4; 9 bases map to TRBD1. After removal of 5 bases from V and 2 bases from J, the junction contained 4 bases not matched to a gene. The CDR3 sequence is 15 residues long. Germline V gene data show CDR1 as SGHVS and CDR2 as FNYEAQ. The CDR3 spells CASSLGQGPKNIQYF. Here the CDR3 DNA reads TGTGCCAGCAGCCTGGGACAGGGCCCCAAAAACATTCAGTACTTC.

The CDR3 region is CASSPTSGHYEQYF. CDR3 DNA: TGTGCCAGCAGTCCGACTAGCGGTCACTACGAGCAGTACTTC. The chain couples TRBV27 to TRBJ2-7, with 9 bases identical to TRBD2. CDR1 and CDR2 from the germline V gene are MNHEY and SMNVEV (reference sequence). The trim removed 5 bases at V and 3 bases at J, leaving 5 bases unmatched. CDR3 size: 14 residues.

The rearrangement uses TRBV28 and TRBJ2-7, with D uncertain. The CDR3 totals 16 residues. CDR1 is MDHEN, CDR2 SYDVKM, per germline. The V and J ends lost 5 bases and 4 bases respectively, with 21 bases between them. CDR3 in DNA: TGTGCCAGCAGTAGTAGGGCCTCCCTTACCCCTTACGAGCAGTACTTC. Amino acid sequence: CASSSRASLTPYEQYF.

This clone was detected only once. The chain recombines TRBV28 with TRBJ2-1; 10 nucleotides agree with TRBD2. Germline CDR1 reads MDHEN; CDR2 reads SYDVKM. The CDR3 consists of 17 residues. After removal of 3 bases from V and 0 bases from J, the junction contained 5 bases not matched to a gene. CDR3 DNA sequence: TGTGCCAGCAGTTTTCGGGGACTAGCGCCCTCCTACAATGAGCAGTTCTTC. The encoded protein is CASSFRGLAPSYNEQFF. The complete variable domain, with remaining parts taken from reference TRBV28 and TRBJ2-1, reads DVKVTQSSRYLVKRTGEKVFLECVQDMDHENMFWYRQDPGLGLRLIYFSYDVKMKEKGDIPEGYSVSREKKERFSLILESASTNQTSMYLCASSFRGLAPSYNEQFFGPGTRLTVL.

This chain uses TRBV27 with TRBJ2-2; D gene ambiguous. This CDR3 region has 13 residues. The V gene lost 9 bases and the J gene lost 13 bases, with 21 bases spanning the gap. In germline, CDR1 is MNHEY, CDR2 SMNVEV (reference sequence). The CDR3 here is CASASPFPGGLFF. In DNA, the CDR3 is TGTGCCAGTGCCTCCCCGTTCCCGGGCGGGCTGTTTTTT.

The chain uses TRBV7-8 and TRBJ2-3; D unclear. In germline, CDR1 is SGHVS, CDR2 FQNEAQ. Trimming stripped 7 bases from V and 1 base from J, with 12 bases between. CDR3 length: 14 amino acids. CDR3 in DNA: TGTGCCAGCACGACCTTCGGCGGCACAGATACGCAGTATTTT. It yields the protein CASTTFGGTDTQYF.

The rearrangement uses TRBV13 and TRBJ2-7; 10 bases map to TRBD2. Per germline, CDR1 PRHDT and CDR2 FYEKMQ (reference sequence). V lost 2 bases, J lost 0 bases, and 7 bases stayed unmatched. There are 17 residues in the CDR3. CDR3 sequence: CASSLSPSGSSSYEQYF. The CDR3 DNA follows: TGTGCCAGCAGCTTAAGCCCTAGCGGGAGTTCCTCCTACGAGCAGTACTTC.

The J gene is TRBJ2-1, the V gene TRBV6-6; the D gene could be TRBD1 or TRBD2 (6 bases each). With 2 bases removed from V and 7 bases from J, the gap between germline ends came to 15 bases. The CDR3 is 15 amino acids. Germline CDR1 MNHNY, CDR2 SVGAGI (reference sequence). The CDR3 here is CASSYRGERKNEQFF. CDR3 sequence (DNA): TGTGCCAGCAGTTACAGGGGGGAGAGGAAAAATGAGCAGTTCTTC.

This sequence joins TRBV27 and TRBJ2-2; D might be TRBD1 or TRBD2, each matching 7 bases. V lost 6 bases, J lost 2 bases, and 19 bases lay in between. The CDR3 totals 17 residues. CDR1 and CDR2 from the germline V gene are MNHEY and SMNVEV (reference sequence). The DNA of the CDR3 is TGTGCCAGCAGCGCAGGGGGGGCTGAGGGAAACACCGGGGAGCTGTTTTTT. It specifies CASSAGGAEGNTGELFF.

The CDR3 coding sequence is TGTGCCAGCAGCCCCTTAGGCTCCTACAATGAGCAGTTCTTC. Encoded protein: CASSPLGSYNEQFF. J is TRBJ2-1 and V is TRBV6-4; D is unclear. Germline-derived CDR1 and CDR2 are MRHNA and SNTAGT. The CDR3 has 14 amino acids. Trimming shortened V by 6 bases and J by 0 bases, and 9 bases separated the two germline ends.

This clone showed up just once. This chain joins TRBV6-6 and TRBJ2-2; no clear D. The CDR3 length is 13 residues. Trimming shortened V by 5 bases and J by 2 bases, and 6 bases separated the two germline ends. CDR1 is MNHNY and CDR2 is SVGAGI in the germline V gene (reference sequence). The CDR3 reads CASSNDNTGELFF. The DNA of the CDR3 is TGTGCCAGCAGTAACGACAACACCGGGGAGCTGTTTTTT.

The J gene is TRBJ2-7, the V gene TRBV4-2, with 8 bases matching TRBD1. The ends lost 6 bases at V and 1 base at J; junction bases unmatched: 2. Germline V gene sequence: CDR1 LGHNA, CDR2 YNFKEQ. This CDR3 comprises 13 residues. CDR3 bases: TGTGCCAGCAGAAGGACAGGGTCCTACGAGCAGTACTTC. Translating it yields CASRRTGSYEQYF.

The chain carries TRBV5-1 and TRBJ1-5; TRBD1 is a possible D gene (5 bases). Trimming pared 4 bases from V and 0 bases from J, leaving 11 bases between. CDR3 length: 15 residues. Per the germline V gene, CDR1 is SGHRS and CDR2 is YFSETQ. CDR3 bases: TGCGCCAGCAGCCTTGTCGGGGGTAGCAATCAGCCCCAGCATTTT. Residues: CASSLVGGSNQPQHF.

The chain combines TRBV2 with TRBJ1-4; perhaps TRBD1 as D (6 bases). Germline values: CDR1 SNHLY, CDR2 FYNNEI. The CDR3 contains 17 residues. V was cut by 3 bases and J by 6 bases, with 20 bases left in between. CDR3: CASSDDRLGFLDEKLFF. CDR3 in DNA: TGTGCCAGCAGTGATGACAGGCTAGGATTCCTAGATGAAAAACTGTTTTTT.

The genes are TRBV5-6 and TRBJ2-3, with a possible D match to TRBD2 (6 bases). This CDR3 is built from 16 residues. Germline loops: CDR1 SGHDT, CDR2 YYEEEE. V lost 4 bases to trimming and J lost 1 base, with 16 bases between them. The DNA for the CDR3 is TGTGCCAGCAGCCCATCTAGCGCCACAGGCACAGATACGCAGTATTTT. Protein: CASSPSSATGTDTQYF.

This chain links TRBV5-1 with TRBJ2-3; the match to TRBD2 covers 11 bases. The CDR3 is 16 residues long. Germline CDR1 SGHRS, CDR2 YFSETQ. Trimming took 0 bases from V and 2 from J; bases not matched to a gene: 2. Here the CDR3 reads CASSLVLAGDTDTQYF. CDR3 DNA sequence: TGCGCCAGCAGCTTGGTACTAGCGGGAGACACAGATACGCAGTATTTT.

This rearrangement joins TRBV4-2 to TRBJ2-1; D assignment may be TRBD1 or TRBD2 (6 bases each). CDR1 and CDR2 from the germline V gene are LGHNA and YNFKEQ. The germline V and J ends were trimmed by 5 bases and 9 bases, with 14 bases remaining between them. CDR3 length: 13 amino acids. As DNA, the CDR3 is TGTGCCAGCAGCTACCTAGAGGGGGGTGAGCAGTTCTTC. As protein: CASSYLEGGEQFF.

The chain joins TRBV6-1 to TRBJ1-4, with TRBD1 matching 11 bases. CDR1 is MNHNS and CDR2 is SASEGT in the germline V gene. This CDR3 is built from 14 residues. J gave up 7 bases and V 6 bases, and 4 bases lay outside the gene matches. CDR3 coding DNA: TGTGCCAGCAGACGGACAGGGGGCATTGAAAAACTGTTTTTT. It yields the protein CASRRTGGIEKLFF.

Points on this clone: The same CDR3 also results from other DNA sequences found in this sample. The chain employs TRBV20-1 and TRBJ2-7; the D is unclear. The CDR3 spans 11 residues. Germline V lookup: CDR1 DFQATT, CDR2 SNEGSKA (reference sequence). V lost 3 bases and J lost 3, with 6 bases in between. The DNA of the CDR3 is TGCAGTGCTAGGGAAAGCTACGAGCAGTACTTC. Translated: CSARESYEQYF.

This clone was detected only once. The chain links TRBV2 to TRBJ2-1; 7 nucleotides line up with TRBD2. The CDR3 runs 16 residues. The germline V gene encodes CDR1 SNHLY and CDR2 FYNNEI. V lost 4 bases and J lost 2; bases outside the gene matches: 8. This CDR3 reads CASSGGGSGPYNEQFF. For the CDR3, the DNA is TGTGCCAGCAGTGGGGGGGGTAGCGGGCCCTACAATGAGCAGTTCTTC.

The rearrangement joins TRBV4-1 to TRBJ2-1; D not certain. V lost 4 bases, J lost 0 bases, and 16 bases lay in between. This CDR3 is built from 17 residues. Germline assignment: CDR1 MGHRA and CDR2 YSYEKL. The CDR3 DNA sequence: TGCGCCAGCAGCCCGCGTTTAGGCTCTAGCTCCTACAATGAGCAGTTCTTC. Its protein is CASSPRLGSSSYNEQFF.

V gene TRBV27 combines with J gene TRBJ2-3; D is undetermined. There are 15 residues in the CDR3. CDR1 is MNHEY and CDR2 is SMNVEV in the germline V gene (reference sequence). The V and J ends lost 2 bases and 6 bases respectively, with 15 bases between them. The CDR3: CASSLKAFGLDTQYF. The CDR3, as DNA: TGTGCCAGCAGTTTAAAGGCGTTCGGTCTTGATACGCAGTATTTT.

This chain links TRBV11-2 with TRBJ2-7, with D maybe TRBD1 (6 bases). CDR3 size: 12 residues. CDR1 is SGHAT and CDR2 is FQNNGV in the germline V gene. Trimming pared 5 bases from V and 4 bases from J, leaving 9 bases between. The CDR3 region has the DNA TGTGCCAGCAGCCCGGACAGTTACGAGCAGTACTTC. Its protein product is CASSPDSYEQYF.

The chain links TRBV28 to TRBJ2-7; D is tentatively TRBD1 or TRBD2 (5 bases each). V gave up 5 bases and J gave up 5 bases, with 31 bases separating them. Germline CDR1 is MDHEN and CDR2 is SYDVKM. This CDR3 spans 19 amino acids. Written as DNA, the CDR3 is TGTGCCAGCAGTACTCGGGACCGGGTGAAAATGCGACTAACCCACGAGCAGTACTTC. This sequence encodes CASSTRDRVKMRLTHEQYF.

This chain links TRBV7-9 with TRBJ1-1, with unresolved D. Per germline, CDR1 SEHNR and CDR2 FQNEAQ (reference sequence). V lost 2 bases to trimming and J lost 5 bases, with 12 bases between them. This CDR3 spans 14 amino acids. CDR3: CASSLKGSKTEAFF. The CDR3 coding sequence is TGTGCCAGCAGCTTAAAAGGTTCGAAGACTGAAGCTTTCTTT.

This chain connects TRBV6-5 to TRBJ2-1, with D tentatively TRBD1 (5 bases). The CDR3 totals 13 residues. V was pared by 3 bases and J by 7 bases, with 10 bases between. In germline, CDR1 is MNHEY, CDR2 SVGAGI. CDR3 residues: CASSYWGGNEQFF. CDR3 sequence (DNA): TGTGCCAGCAGTTATTGGGGCGGAAATGAGCAGTTCTTC.

This chain joins TRBV4-1 and TRBJ2-1; D remains ambiguous. V lost 4 bases and J lost 8, with 9 bases in between. The CDR3 loop spans 12 amino acids. Germline V gives CDR1 MGHRA, CDR2 YSYEKL. CDR3 bases: TGCGCCAGCAGCCCTACCAGCGATGAGCAGTTCTTC. Translated, it gives CASSPTSDEQFF.

CDR3 sequence (DNA): TGTGCCAGCACCCCTACGGGCGGGAGTATATACGAGCAGTACTTC. Residues: CASTPTGGSIYEQYF. V is TRBV27 and J is TRBJ2-7; 7 positions agree with TRBD2. V lost 7 bases, J lost 4 bases, and 13 bases stayed unmatched. Germline V gene sequence: CDR1 MNHEY, CDR2 SMNVEV (reference sequence). There are 15 residues in the CDR3.